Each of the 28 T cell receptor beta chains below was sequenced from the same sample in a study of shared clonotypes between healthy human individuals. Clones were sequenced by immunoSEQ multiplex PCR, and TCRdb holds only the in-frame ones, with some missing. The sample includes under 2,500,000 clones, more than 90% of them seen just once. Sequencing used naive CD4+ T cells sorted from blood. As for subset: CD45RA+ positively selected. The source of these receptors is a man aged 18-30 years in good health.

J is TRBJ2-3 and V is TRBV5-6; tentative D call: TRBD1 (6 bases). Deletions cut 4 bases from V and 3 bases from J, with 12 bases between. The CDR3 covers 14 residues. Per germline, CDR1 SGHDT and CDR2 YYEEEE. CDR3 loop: CASSLGQRTDTQYF. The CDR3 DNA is TGTGCCAGCAGCCTAGGACAGCGGACAGATACGCAGTATTTT.

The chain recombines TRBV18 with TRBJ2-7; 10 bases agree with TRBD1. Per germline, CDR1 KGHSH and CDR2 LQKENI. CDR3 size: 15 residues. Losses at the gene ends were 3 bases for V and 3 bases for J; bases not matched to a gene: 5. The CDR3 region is CASSPSTGGLYEQYF. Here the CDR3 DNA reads TGTGCCAGCTCACCTTCGACAGGGGGCCTCTACGAGCAGTACTTC.

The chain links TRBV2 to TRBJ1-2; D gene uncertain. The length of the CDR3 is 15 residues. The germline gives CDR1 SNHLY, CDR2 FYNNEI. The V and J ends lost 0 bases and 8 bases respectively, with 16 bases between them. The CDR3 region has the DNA TGTGCCAGCAGTGAAGCGCGGGGTAGGCCACTGGGCTACACCTTC. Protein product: CASSEARGRPLGYTF.

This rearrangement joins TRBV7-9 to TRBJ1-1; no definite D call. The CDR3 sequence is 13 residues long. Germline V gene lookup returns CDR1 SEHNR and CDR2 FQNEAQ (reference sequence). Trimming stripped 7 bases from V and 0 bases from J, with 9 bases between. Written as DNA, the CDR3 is TGTGCCAGCATCGTTCAGGTGAACACTGAAGCTTTCTTT. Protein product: CASIVQVNTEAFF. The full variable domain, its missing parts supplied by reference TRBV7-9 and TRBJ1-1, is DTGVSQNPRHKITKRGQNVTFRCDPISEHNRLYWYRQTLGQGPEFLTYFQNEAQLEKSRLLSDRFSAERPKGSFSTLEIQRTEQGDSAMYLCASIVQVNTEAFFGQGTRLTVV.

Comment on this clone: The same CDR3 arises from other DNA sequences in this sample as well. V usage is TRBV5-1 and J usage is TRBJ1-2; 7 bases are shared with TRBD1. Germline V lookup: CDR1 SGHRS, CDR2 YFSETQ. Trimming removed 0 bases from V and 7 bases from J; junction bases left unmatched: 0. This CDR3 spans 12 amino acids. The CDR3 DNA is TGCGCCAGCAGCTTGGGACAGGGTGGCTACACCTTC. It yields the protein CASSLGQGGYTF.

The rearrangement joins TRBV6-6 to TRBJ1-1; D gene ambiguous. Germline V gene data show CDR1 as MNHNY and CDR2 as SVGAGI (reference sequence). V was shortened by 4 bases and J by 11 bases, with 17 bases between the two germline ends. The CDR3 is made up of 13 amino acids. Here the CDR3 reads CASSWSWTVEAFF. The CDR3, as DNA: TGTGCCAGCAGTTGGTCGTGGACGGTCGAGGCTTTCTTT.

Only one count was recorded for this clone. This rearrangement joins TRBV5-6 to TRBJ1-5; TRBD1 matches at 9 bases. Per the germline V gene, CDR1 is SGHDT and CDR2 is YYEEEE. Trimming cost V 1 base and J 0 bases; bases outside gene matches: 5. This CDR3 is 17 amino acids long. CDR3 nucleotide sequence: TGTGCCAGCAGCTTGAGGAGGACAGGGGTTAGCAATCAGCCCCAGCATTTT. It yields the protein CASSLRRTGVSNQPQHF.

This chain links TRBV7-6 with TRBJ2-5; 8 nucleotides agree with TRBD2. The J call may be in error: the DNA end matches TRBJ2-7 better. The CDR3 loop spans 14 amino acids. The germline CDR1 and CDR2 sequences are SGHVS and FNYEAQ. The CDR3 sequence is CASSLVSGAYEQYF. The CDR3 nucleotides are TGTGCCAGCAGCTTAGTTAGCGGGGCCTACGAGCAGTACTTC.

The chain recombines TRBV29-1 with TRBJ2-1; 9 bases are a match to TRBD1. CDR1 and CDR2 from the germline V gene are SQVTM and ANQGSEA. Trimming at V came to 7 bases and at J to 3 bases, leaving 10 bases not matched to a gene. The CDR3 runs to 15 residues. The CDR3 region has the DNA TGCAGCGCCCGGATCGGGACAGGGAACTACAATGAGCAGTTCTTC. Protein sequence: CSARIGTGNYNEQFF.

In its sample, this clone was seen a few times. DNA of the CDR3: TGTGCCAGCAGGGATCCCTGGACTGATTCCTACGAGCAGTACTTC. Translating it yields CASRDPWTDSYEQYF. This chain joins TRBV6-1 and TRBJ2-7; tentative D call: TRBD2 (5 bases). The germline V and J ends were trimmed by 6 bases and 1 base, with 16 bases remaining between them. Germline values: CDR1 MNHNS, CDR2 SASEGT. CDR3 size: 15 residues.

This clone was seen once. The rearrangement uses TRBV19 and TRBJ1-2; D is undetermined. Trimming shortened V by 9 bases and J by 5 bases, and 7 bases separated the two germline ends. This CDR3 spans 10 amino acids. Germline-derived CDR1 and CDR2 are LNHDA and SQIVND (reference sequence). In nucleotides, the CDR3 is TGTGCCAGCGGACTATATGGCTACACCTTC. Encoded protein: CASGLYGYTF.

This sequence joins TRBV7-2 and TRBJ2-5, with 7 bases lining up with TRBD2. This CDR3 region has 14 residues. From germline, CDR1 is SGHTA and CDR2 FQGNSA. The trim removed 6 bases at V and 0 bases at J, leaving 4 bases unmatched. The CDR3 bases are TGTGCCAGCAGGAGAACTAGCGACCAAGAGACCCAGTACTTC. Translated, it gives CASRRTSDQETQYF.

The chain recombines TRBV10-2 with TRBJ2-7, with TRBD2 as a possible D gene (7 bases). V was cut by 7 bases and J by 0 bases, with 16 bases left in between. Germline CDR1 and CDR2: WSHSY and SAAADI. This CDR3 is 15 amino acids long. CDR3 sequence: CASMRYREGSYEQYF. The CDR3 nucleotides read TGCGCCAGCATGAGGTACAGGGAGGGCTCCTACGAGCAGTACTTC.

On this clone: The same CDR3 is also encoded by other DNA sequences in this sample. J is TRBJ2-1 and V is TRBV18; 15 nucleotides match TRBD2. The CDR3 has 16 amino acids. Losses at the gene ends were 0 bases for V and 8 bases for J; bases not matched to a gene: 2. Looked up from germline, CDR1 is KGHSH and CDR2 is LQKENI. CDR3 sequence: CASSPPGLAGGYEQFF. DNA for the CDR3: TGTGCCAGCTCACCACCGGGACTAGCGGGGGGCTATGAGCAGTTCTTC. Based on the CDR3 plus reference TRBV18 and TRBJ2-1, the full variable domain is NAGVMQNPRHLVRRRGQEARLRCSPMKGHSHVYWYRQLPEEGLKFMVYLQKENIIDESGMPKERFSAEFPKEGPSILRIQQVVRGDSAAYFCASSPPGLAGGYEQFFGPGTRLTVL.

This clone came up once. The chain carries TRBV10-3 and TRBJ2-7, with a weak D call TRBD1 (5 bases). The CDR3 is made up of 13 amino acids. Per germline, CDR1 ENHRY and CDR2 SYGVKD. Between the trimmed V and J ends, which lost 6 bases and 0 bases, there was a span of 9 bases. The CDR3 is CAIRQDGSYEQYF. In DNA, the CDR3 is TGTGCCATCAGACAGGACGGCTCCTACGAGCAGTACTTC.

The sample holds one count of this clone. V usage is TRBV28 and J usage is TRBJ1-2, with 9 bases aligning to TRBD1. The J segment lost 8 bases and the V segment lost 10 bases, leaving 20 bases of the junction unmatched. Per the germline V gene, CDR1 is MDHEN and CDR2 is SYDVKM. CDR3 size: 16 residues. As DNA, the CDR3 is TGTGCCATCCACGCAGGGACAGGGAGGTTTTTTTCCGGCTACACCTTC. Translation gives CAIHAGTGRFFSGYTF.

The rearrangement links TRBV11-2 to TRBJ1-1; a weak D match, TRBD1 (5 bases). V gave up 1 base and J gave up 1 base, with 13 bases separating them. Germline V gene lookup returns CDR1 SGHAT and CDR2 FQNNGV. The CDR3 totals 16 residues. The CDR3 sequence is CASSLAFRVGNTEAFF. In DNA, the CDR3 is TGTGCCAGCAGCTTAGCCTTCAGGGTGGGGAACACTGAAGCTTTCTTT.

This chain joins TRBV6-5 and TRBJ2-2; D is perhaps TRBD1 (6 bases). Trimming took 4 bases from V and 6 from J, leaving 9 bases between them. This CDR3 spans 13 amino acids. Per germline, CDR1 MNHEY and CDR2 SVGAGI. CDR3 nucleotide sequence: TGTGCCAGCAGTTTCAGGACAGCCGGGGAGCTGTTTTTT. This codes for CASSFRTAGELFF.

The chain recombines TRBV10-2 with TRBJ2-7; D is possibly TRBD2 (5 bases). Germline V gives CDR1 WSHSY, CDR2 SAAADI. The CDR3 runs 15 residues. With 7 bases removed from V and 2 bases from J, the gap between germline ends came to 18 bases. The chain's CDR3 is CASISDRGYTYEQYF. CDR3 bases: TGCGCCAGCATCTCGGATCGGGGATACACCTACGAGCAGTACTTC.

The DNA of the CDR3 is TGTGCCAGCAGCTTGGCGGGGGGGACCAAAAACATTCAGTACTTC. Encoded protein: CASSLAGGTKNIQYF. V gene TRBV7-2 combines with J gene TRBJ2-4, with 9 positions matching TRBD2. Germline V gene sequence: CDR1 SGHTA, CDR2 FQGNSA. V lost 3 bases, J lost 2 bases, and 2 bases stayed unmatched. CDR3 length equals 15 residues.

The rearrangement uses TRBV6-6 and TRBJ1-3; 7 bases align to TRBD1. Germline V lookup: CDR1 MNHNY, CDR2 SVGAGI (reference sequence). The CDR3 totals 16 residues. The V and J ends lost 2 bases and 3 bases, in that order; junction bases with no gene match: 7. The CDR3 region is CASSYSIQGGGNTIYF. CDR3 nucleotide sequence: TGTGCCAGCAGTTACAGTATCCAGGGGGGTGGAAACACCATATATTTT.

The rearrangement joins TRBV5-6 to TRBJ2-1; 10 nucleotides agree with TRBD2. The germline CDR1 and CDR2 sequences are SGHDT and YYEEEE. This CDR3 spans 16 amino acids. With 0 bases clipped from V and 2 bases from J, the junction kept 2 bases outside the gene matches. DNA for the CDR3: TGTGCCAGCAGCTTGGCCGGGACTAGCGCCTACAATGAGCAGTTCTTC. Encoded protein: CASSLAGTSAYNEQFF.

Written as DNA, the CDR3 is TGTGCCAGCAGTGAAACAGGCACAGATACGCAGTATTTT. It encodes CASSETGTDTQYF. This chain links TRBV6-1 with TRBJ2-3; D ambiguous. V lost 2 bases, J lost 1 base, and 4 bases lay in between. This CDR3 has 13 residues. From germline, CDR1 is MNHNS and CDR2 SASEGT.

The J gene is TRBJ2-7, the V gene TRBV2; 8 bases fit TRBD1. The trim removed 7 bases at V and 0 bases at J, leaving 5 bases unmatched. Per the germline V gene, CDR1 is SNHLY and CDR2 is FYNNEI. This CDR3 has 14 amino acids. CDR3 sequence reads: CASKGQASSYEQYF. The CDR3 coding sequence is TGTGCCAGCAAGGGACAGGCAAGCTCCTACGAGCAGTACTTC.

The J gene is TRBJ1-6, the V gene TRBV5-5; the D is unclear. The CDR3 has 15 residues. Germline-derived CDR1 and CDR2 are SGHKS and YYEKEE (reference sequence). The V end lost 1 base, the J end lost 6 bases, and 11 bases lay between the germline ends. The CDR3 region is CASSLNTGINSPLHF. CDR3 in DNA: TGTGCCAGCAGCTTGAATACGGGAATTAATTCACCCCTCCACTTT.

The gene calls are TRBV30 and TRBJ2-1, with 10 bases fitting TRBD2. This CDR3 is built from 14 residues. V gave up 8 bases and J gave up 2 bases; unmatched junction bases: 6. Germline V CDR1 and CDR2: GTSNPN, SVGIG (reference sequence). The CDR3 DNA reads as TGTGCCGGGGTAGCGGGGGGTGCCTACAATGAGCAGTTCTTC. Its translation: CAGVAGGAYNEQFF.

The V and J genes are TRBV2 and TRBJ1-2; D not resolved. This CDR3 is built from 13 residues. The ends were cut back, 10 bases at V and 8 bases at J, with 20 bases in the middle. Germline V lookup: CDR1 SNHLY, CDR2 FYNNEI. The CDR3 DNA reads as TGTGCCAAGAGGACGGAACTAACTATGGGCTACACCTTC. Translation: CAKRTELTMGYTF.

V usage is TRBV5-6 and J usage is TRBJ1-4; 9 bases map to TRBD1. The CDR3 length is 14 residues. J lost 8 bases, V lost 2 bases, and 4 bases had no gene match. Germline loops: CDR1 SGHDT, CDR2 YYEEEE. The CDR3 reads CASSLRDRVEKLFF. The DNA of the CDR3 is TGTGCCAGCAGCTTAAGGGACAGGGTAGAAAAACTGTTTTTT. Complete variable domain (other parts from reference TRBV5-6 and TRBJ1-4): DAGVTQSPTHLIKTRGQQVTLRCSPKSGHDTVSWYQQALGQGPQFIFQYYEEEERQRGNFPDRFSGHQFPNYSSELNVNALLLGDSALYLCASSLRDRVEKLFFGSGTQLSVL.